This T cell receptor (beta chain) stems from a study of post-analysis software for immune sequencing data. About the research overall: Clinical courses comprised relapsing-remitting, secondary progressive and progressive-relapsing multiple sclerosis. Study-level results: Versus controls, multiple sclerosis patients showed significantly lower diversity (normalized Chao1). Patients had higher frequencies than controls of five TRBV segments, including TRBV5-6, TRBV5-1 and TRBV20-1.

Trimming took 4 bases from V and 9 from J; bases not matched to a gene: 8. The CDR3 totals 15 residues. Per germline, CDR1 MNHEY and CDR2 SVGAGI. This clonotype has only a few counts. Its target is not known. TCR beta cDNA libraries included unique molecular identifiers. Each CDR3 protein gets one entry after TCRdb re-called the PCR reads with MiXCR. The data contain roughly 700,000 distinct CDR3 sequences, 25% to 30% of them singletons. The TCR was taken from a girl under 18 with multiple sclerosis. The gene calls are TRBV6-5 and TRBJ2-4, with TRBD1 matching over 11 bases. The source material was blood. DNA of the CDR3: TGTGCCAGCAGTTCAAGGACAGGGGGCGGAGGCATTCAGTACTTC. It specifies CASSSRTGGGGIQYF.